These T cell receptor beta chains were read from a single sample in a study of beta chain features in type 1 diabetes. The protocol was immunoSEQ multiplex PCR, while the TCRdb copy is restricted to in-frame clones and leaves out a portion. In the table there are about 150,000 clones, more than 9.5% of which are singletons. The source material was central memory CD4+ T cells from blood. These receptor sequences come from a man younger than 35 in good health. The CDR3 runs from the conserved cysteine through the conserved F or W. The order of the fields is CDR3 length, J gene, V gene, CDR3 protein.

14,TRBJ2-7,TRBV7-2,CASSLGGPTKEQYF
17,TRBJ2-3,TRBV5-6,CASSLIFTSAGTDTQYF
11,TRBJ2-7,TRBV7-2,CASSLGAEQYF
13,TRBJ1-5,TRBV10-3,CAIRDEGNQPQHF
14,TRBJ2-3,TRBV7-2,CASSLDRASDTQYF
13,TRBJ2-3,TRBV6-1,CASSLLGADTQYF
14,TRBJ1-2,TRBV2,CASRDTGQGDGYTF
15,TRBJ1-2,TRBV30,CAWALAGTGDYGYTF
13,TRBJ2-7,TRBV25-1,CASSESGTYEQYF
16,TRBJ2-3,TRBV7-9,CASIPREAGGADTQYF
13,TRBJ2-3,TRBV29-1,CSVEIHSADTQYF
12,TRBJ2-7,TRBV4-2,CASSQDRDEQYF
16,TRBJ2-6,TRBV11-2,CASSQRWNSGANVLTF
16,TRBJ2-5,TRBV13,CASSVRDSSQRETQYF
11,TRBJ1-2,TRBV20-1,CGINRNYGYTF
15,TRBJ2-7,TRBV15,CATSRDRSLSYEQYF
13,TRBJ1-2,TRBV5-6,CASSPLGSGGYTF
13,TRBJ2-7,TRBV19,CASSLFRDSEQYF
16,TRBJ1-1,TRBV4-3,CASSLRRDGWNTEAFF
11,TRBJ2-5,TRBV7-9,CASSKGQTQYF
16,TRBJ1-5,TRBV13,CASSQRQGFNNQPQHF
14,TRBJ2-5,TRBV7-3,CASSVAGPQETQYF
13,TRBJ2-5,TRBV5-4,CASSSGREETQYF
16,TRBJ2-7,TRBV7-2,CASSRGGGQVSYEQYF
15,TRBJ2-2,TRBV4-3,CASSQDQAGTGELFF
15,TRBJ1-6,TRBV11-1,CASSPRDRGRSPLHF
15,TRBJ2-2,TRBV7-2,CASSSTSANTGELFF
14,TRBJ2-1,TRBV5-1,CASSGGTSGLGTFF
16,TRBJ2-3,TRBV18,CASSPVGTGVTDTQYF
12,TRBJ2-7,TRBV29-1,CSVGGGLNEQYF
13,TRBJ1-2,TRBV5-6,CASSLDRADGYTF
13,TRBJ2-7,TRBV30,CAWSRQGAYEQYF
12,TRBJ1-1,TRBV29-1,CSVEGADRGAFF